These 30 T cell receptor beta chains were all obtained from the same sample, sequenced in a study of cytomegalovirus exposure and HLA in healthy donors. Amplification used 60 Vbeta primers and 13 Jbeta primers. The data were produced by immunoSEQ multiplex PCR, yet TCRdb's version contains in-frame clones alone and is incomplete. The table shows roughly 120,000 clones, with roughly 80% occurring only once. Sequences were obtained from PBMCs. Source of these receptors: a man between 25 and 39 years old in good health and CMV-seronegative.

This clone showed up just a few times. V gene TRBV10-2 combines with J gene TRBJ2-1, with D unclear. Germline V gene data show CDR1 as WSHSY and CDR2 as SAAADI. Trimming left V 2 bases short and J 8 bases short, with 7 bases between. This CDR3 comprises 12 residues. The CDR3 sequence: CASSEVADEQFF. The CDR3 nucleotides are TGCGCCAGCAGTGAGGTAGCCGATGAGCAGTTCTTC.

This chain joins TRBV6-4 and TRBJ1-6; 9 bases align to TRBD1. Germline-derived CDR1 and CDR2 are MRHNA and SNTAGT. CDR3 length: 15 amino acids. The J segment lost 10 bases and the V segment lost 4 bases, leaving 8 bases of the junction unmatched. The CDR3 reads CASSAETGGGSPLHF. DNA of the CDR3: TGTGCCAGCAGTGCCGAGACAGGGGGGGGATCACCCCTCCACTTT.

The chain joins TRBV25-1 to TRBJ1-1; no reliable D call. This CDR3 is 12 amino acids long. V lost 5 bases and J 2 bases, leaving 6 bases between the germline ends. Germline CDR1 MGHDK, CDR2 SYGVNS. As DNA, the CDR3 is TGTGCCAGCAGTTTTTATAACACTGAAGCTTTCTTT. Translation gives CASSFYNTEAFF.

This rearrangement joins TRBV27 to TRBJ2-7, with 8 bases matching TRBD2. Germline V CDR1 and CDR2: MNHEY, SMNVEV (reference sequence). There are 18 residues in the CDR3. Germline trimming cut 6 bases from V and 4 bases from J; bases unmatched to any gene: 20. The CDR3 nucleotides read TGTGCCAGCAGCGGACTAGCAGCCGGCGGGAGAGCGGCTTACGAGCAGTACTTC. It encodes CASSGLAAGGRAAYEQYF.

CDR3 sequence (DNA): TGTGCCAGCTCGATAACCCGGTCTGGAAACACCATATATTTT. Translating gives CASSITRSGNTIYF. The V call is TRBV2, the J call TRBJ1-3; no definite D call. Germline V gene data show CDR1 as SNHLY and CDR2 as FYNNEI. Trimming cost V 8 bases and J 1 base, with 12 bases left between them. The CDR3 consists of 14 residues.

This chain links TRBV4-1 with TRBJ2-7; 10 bases match TRBD2. This CDR3 is built from 15 residues. Trimming removed 2 bases from V and 2 bases from J; junction bases left unmatched: 3. The germline V gene encodes CDR1 MGHRA and CDR2 YSYEKL. In DNA form, the CDR3 reads TGCGCCAGCAGCCAACTAGCGGGAGAAGCCTACGAGCAGTACTTC. Amino acids: CASSQLAGEAYEQYF.

This sequence joins TRBV6-5 and TRBJ2-2; 8 positions match TRBD1. Germline V gives CDR1 MNHEY, CDR2 SVGAGI. The CDR3 loop spans 15 amino acids. V lost 5 bases and J lost 3; bases outside the gene matches: 5. The DNA for the CDR3 is TGTGCCAGCAGTCGACAGGGGCTGGACACCGGGGAGCTGTTTTTT. Amino acids: CASSRQGLDTGELFF.

The rearrangement joins TRBV11-2 to TRBJ1-5, with a possible D match to TRBD1 (5 bases). V was cut by 1 base and J by 7 bases, with 11 bases left in between. This CDR3 is 14 amino acids long. Germline V gives CDR1 SGHAT, CDR2 FQNNGV. CDR3 in amino acids: CASSLAGDGQPQHF. As DNA, the CDR3 is TGTGCCAGCAGCTTAGCGGGGGATGGGCAGCCCCAGCATTTT.

V and J are TRBV11-1 and TRBJ1-3; D unresolved. The CDR3 extends over 15 amino acids. Germline values: CDR1 SGHAT, CDR2 FQDESV (reference sequence). V gave up 5 bases and J gave up 0 bases, with 11 bases separating them. The CDR3 nucleotides read TGTGCCAGCAGCCCAGAGGGCAGCTCTGGAAACACCATATATTTT. It encodes CASSPEGSSGNTIYF.

J is TRBJ2-2 and V is TRBV28; 7 positions agree with TRBD1. After removal of 5 bases from V and 1 base from J, the junction contained 1 base not matched to a gene. Germline values: CDR1 MDHEN, CDR2 SYDVKM. This CDR3 is built from 14 residues. DNA for the CDR3: TGTGCCAGCAGTGACAGGGTGAACACCGGGGAGCTGTTTTTT. Its translation: CASSDRVNTGELFF.

The CDR3 region is CASRINGLAGGADTQYF. The CDR3 region has the DNA TGTGCCAGCAGAATCAACGGACTAGCGGGAGGCGCAGATACGCAGTATTTT. The gene calls are TRBV28 and TRBJ2-3; TRBD2 aligns across 14 bases. CDR3 length: 17 residues. The germline CDR1 and CDR2 sequences are MDHEN and SYDVKM. V was pared by 6 bases and J by 4 bases, with 9 bases of the junction left unmatched.

The J gene is TRBJ1-1, the V gene TRBV14; no clear D. From germline, CDR1 is SGHDN and CDR2 FVKESK. V was shortened by 0 bases and J by 13 bases, with 12 bases between the two germline ends. The CDR3 covers 12 residues. CDR3 nucleotide sequence: TGTGCCAGCAGCCAAGAACTTACCCGGGTTTTCTTT. This translates into CASSQELTRVFF.

J is TRBJ1-1 and V is TRBV11-2, with no clear D. The length of the CDR3 is 14 residues. Germline values: CDR1 SGHAT, CDR2 FQNNGV. Trimming removed 4 bases at V and 6 bases at J, with 15 bases between. The CDR3 DNA reads as TGTGCCAGCAGCTGGATGACGGAGCCCCCTGAAGCTTTCTTT. Translated: CASSWMTEPPEAFF.

The chain carries TRBV27 and TRBJ2-3; no clear D gene. CDR1 is MNHEY and CDR2 is SMNVEV in the germline V gene (reference sequence). V was pared by 5 bases and J by 1 base, with 4 bases between. CDR3 length: 12 amino acids. The CDR3 region has the DNA TGTGCCAGCAGTCCAGGCACAGATACGCAGTATTTT. This gives the protein CASSPGTDTQYF.

This clone was found once. This chain joins TRBV7-9 and TRBJ2-7; 13 bases match TRBD2. The germline CDR1 and CDR2 sequences are SEHNR and FQNEAQ (reference sequence). This CDR3 spans 16 amino acids. V lost 3 bases and J lost 9; bases outside the gene matches: 11. CDR3 sequence: CASSFSFGLAGVAQYF. The CDR3, as DNA: TGTGCCAGCAGCTTCTCTTTCGGACTAGCGGGAGTAGCGCAGTACTTC.

The gene calls are TRBV28 and TRBJ2-3, with D possibly being TRBD1 (5 bases). Between the trimmed V and J ends, which lost 5 bases and 2 bases, there was a span of 14 bases. Per the germline V gene, CDR1 is MDHEN and CDR2 is SYDVKM. The CDR3 is made up of 15 amino acids. The CDR3 is CASSSLLGPTDTQYF. CDR3 nucleotides: TGTGCCAGCAGTAGCCTCCTGGGGCCCACAGATACGCAGTATTTT.

Notes on this clone: One junction end does not reproduce the germline sequence, and a read error may be involved. The chain couples TRBV6-5 to TRBJ1-5; 9 nucleotides agree with TRBD1. The CDR3 is 14 residues long. CDR1 is MNHEY, CDR2 SVGAGI, per germline. The CDR3 region has the DNA TGTGCCAGCAGTAAAGGGACAGGGTTTCAGCCCCAGAATTTT. Amino acids: CASSKGTGFQPQNF.

The chain carries TRBV9 and TRBJ1-1, with 9 nucleotides matching TRBD1. In germline, CDR1 is SGDLS, CDR2 YYNGEE. Trimming removed 4 bases from V and 3 bases from J; junction bases left unmatched: 13. This CDR3 comprises 17 residues. In nucleotides, the CDR3 is TGTGCCAGCAGCAGGTACAGGGGGCTTGTTTCGGACACTGAAGCTTTCTTT. The encoded protein is CASSRYRGLVSDTEAFF. Full variable domain (missing parts from reference TRBV9 and TRBJ1-1): DSGVTQTPKHLITATGQRVTLRCSPRSGDLSVYWYQQSLDQGLQFLIQYYNGEERAKGNILERFSAQQFPDLHSELNLSSLELGDSALYFCASSRYRGLVSDTEAFFGQGTRLTVV.

This clone is a singleton in its sample. V is TRBV15 and J is TRBJ2-5; 7 bases agree with TRBD1. CDR1 is LNHNV and CDR2 is YYDKDF in the germline V gene (reference sequence). The ends lost 3 bases at V and 0 bases at J; junction bases unmatched: 1. This CDR3 is 14 amino acids long. CDR3 protein: CATSSTGDQETQYF. As DNA, the CDR3 is TGTGCCACCAGCAGTACAGGGGACCAAGAGACCCAGTACTTC.

This chain joins TRBV7-9 and TRBJ2-1; D remains unclear. CDR1 and CDR2 from the germline V gene are SEHNR and FQNEAQ (reference sequence). V lost 5 bases, J lost 9 bases, and 8 bases lay in between. This CDR3 spans 11 amino acids. The CDR3 region is CASSLPGEQFF. In DNA, the CDR3 is TGTGCCAGCAGCCTACCTGGTGAGCAGTTCTTC.

This chain connects TRBV27 to TRBJ2-1; 11 bases align to TRBD2. Germline assignment: CDR1 MNHEY and CDR2 SMNVEV (reference sequence). The V segment lost 3 bases and the J segment 3 bases; nucleotides outside the gene matches: 4. The CDR3 has 16 amino acids. CDR3 bases: TGTGCCAGCAGTTTGCCCGGGACTAGCGGCTACAATGAGCAGTTCTTC. Its translation: CASSLPGTSGYNEQFF.

This clone was picked up a small number of times. The chain employs TRBV5-6 and TRBJ1-1, with D possibly matching TRBD1 (5 bases). V was shortened by 3 bases and J by 1 base, with 22 bases between the two germline ends. Per germline, CDR1 SGHDT and CDR2 YYEEEE. The length of the CDR3 is 18 residues. The CDR3 DNA reads as TGTGCCAGCAGCTCAAACCTCGGAAAGGGGAATTGGAACACTGAAGCTTTCTTT. Its protein is CASSSNLGKGNWNTEAFF.

J is TRBJ2-7 and V is TRBV15; weak D call: TRBD2 (5 bases). Germline CDR1 reads LNHNV; CDR2 reads YYDKDF (reference sequence). Trimming shortened V by 1 base and J by 1 base, and 5 bases separated the two germline ends. This CDR3 has 13 amino acids. CDR3 in amino acids: CATSRAGSYEQYF. CDR3 DNA: TGTGCCACCAGCAGAGCGGGGTCCTACGAGCAGTACTTC. Full variable domain (remainder filled in from reference TRBV15 and TRBJ2-7): DAMVIQNPRYQVTQFGKPVTLSCSQTLNHNVMYWYQQKSSQAPKLLFHYYDKDFNNEADTPDNFQSRRPNTSFCFLDIRSPGLGDTAMYLCATSRAGSYEQYFGPGTRLTVT.

The chain has TRBV2 and TRBJ1-5, with a tentative D call TRBD1 (5 bases). Trimming left V 4 bases short and J 7 bases short, with 17 bases between. In germline, CDR1 is SNHLY, CDR2 FYNNEI. The CDR3 length is 15 residues. CDR3 residues: CASSGRGRAAQPQHF. In nucleotides, the CDR3 is TGTGCCAGCAGTGGTAGGGGCCGGGCCGCGCAGCCCCAGCATTTT.

The V call is TRBV28, the J call TRBJ2-1, with 11 bases identical to TRBD1. The trim removed 6 bases at V and 10 bases at J, leaving 5 bases unmatched. The CDR3 is made up of 13 amino acids. Germline V gives CDR1 MDHEN, CDR2 SYDVKM. The CDR3 DNA follows: TGTGCCAGCAGCTCGGGACAGGGGGGAGAGCAGTTCTTC. Its translation is CASSSGQGGEQFF.

This sequence joins TRBV7-2 and TRBJ1-2, with no clear D. The CDR3 covers 12 residues. Per the germline V gene, CDR1 is SGHTA and CDR2 is FQGNSA. Trimming took off 2 bases at V and 6 bases at J, with 7 bases between the two ends. The CDR3 protein is CASSLIGDGYTF. The CDR3 DNA follows: TGTGCCAGCAGCTTAATCGGGGATGGCTACACCTTC. Drawing the rest from reference TRBV7-2 and TRBJ1-2, the complete variable domain is GAGVSQSPSNKVTEKGKDVELRCDPISGHTALYWYRQSLGQGLEFLIYFQGNSAPDKSGLPSDRFSAERTGGSVSTLTIQRTQQEDSAVYLCASSLIGDGYTFGSGTRLTVV.

A word on this clone: Different DNA sequences within this sample yield the same CDR3. This rearrangement joins TRBV14 to TRBJ2-7; 9 nucleotides match TRBD1. Germline lookup yields CDR1 SGHDN and CDR2 FVKESK. This CDR3 spans 14 amino acids. Trimming took 7 bases from V and 4 from J; bases not matched to a gene: 8. The CDR3 loop is CASTPGQGLYEQYF. DNA for the CDR3: TGTGCCAGCACGCCGGGACAGGGACTTTACGAGCAGTACTTC.

The CDR3 reads CASSLDRVNYGYTF. The CDR3 bases are TGCGCCAGCAGCTTGGACAGGGTGAACTATGGCTACACCTTC. The chain carries TRBV5-1 and TRBJ1-2, with D perhaps TRBD1 (6 bases). Germline V gives CDR1 SGHRS, CDR2 YFSETQ. V was shortened by 0 bases and J by 2 bases, with 8 bases between the two germline ends. This CDR3 has 14 amino acids.

As for this clone: At one end, the junction sequence differs from germline, possibly due to a read error. The chain is built from TRBV30 and TRBJ1-2; no clear D gene. The CDR3 contains 12 residues. The germline V gene encodes CDR1 GTSNPN and CDR2 SVGIG (reference sequence). CDR3 DNA: TGTGCCTGGATACCTCTTAACTATGGCTACCCCTTC. The encoded protein is CAWIPLNYGYPF.

The chain recombines TRBV29-1 with TRBJ2-3, with a possible D match to TRBD1 (5 bases). The CDR3 extends over 14 amino acids. CDR1 is SQVTM, CDR2 ANQGSEA, per germline. With 3 bases removed from V and 2 bases from J, the gap between germline ends came to 12 bases. CDR3 coding DNA: TGCAGCGTTGATAGTCAGGGCATCACAGATACGCAGTATTTT. This gives the protein CSVDSQGITDTQYF.